The 5 T cell receptor beta chains given below trace back to one sample, sequenced in a study of blood T cell repertoires in COVID-19. Assay used: immunoSEQ multiplex PCR; TCRdb lists only in-frame clones, some missing. The table has fewer than 500,000 clones, about 90% seen once. Source material: PBMCs or T cells enriched from blood (not recorded which). The receptors stem from a woman aged 18-35 years with acute COVID-19.

This rearrangement joins TRBV11-2 to TRBJ2-7; maybe TRBD1 (5 bases). CDR3 length: 15 residues. With 3 bases removed from V and 3 bases from J, the gap between germline ends came to 15 bases. Germline CDR1 SGHAT, CDR2 FQNNGV. DNA for the CDR3: TGTGCCAGCAGCTTGAGACAGATCCGAGGCTACGAGCAGTACTTC. Translation: CASSLRQIRGYEQYF.

This clone was seen only once. The rearrangement joins TRBV11-2 to TRBJ2-1; 15 bases map to TRBD2. Germline V CDR1 and CDR2: SGHAT, FQNNGV. This CDR3 has 19 amino acids. V shed 5 bases and J 3 bases; nucleotides not matched to a gene: 11. CDR3 residues: CASSPRTSGRARFYNEQFF. CDR3 coding DNA: TGTGCCAGCAGCCCTCGGACTAGCGGGAGGGCCCGGTTCTACAATGAGCAGTTCTTC.

The V and J genes are TRBV3-1 (or the pseudogene TRBV3-2) and TRBJ1-1; 8 bases are shared with TRBD1. CDR3 length equals 15 residues. The germline V gene encodes CDR1 LGHDT and CDR2 YNNKEL (reference sequence). Trimming took 5 bases from V and 5 from J; bases not matched to a gene: 10. The DNA of the CDR3 is TGTGCCAGCAGCGGCCCGACAGGGGAAGATACTGAAGCTTTCTTT. Its protein product is CASSGPTGEDTEAFF.

This chain links TRBV9 with TRBJ2-7; 9 nucleotides line up with TRBD1. The CDR3 consists of 14 residues. The germline V gene has CDR1 SGDLS and CDR2 YYNGEE. Trimming cost V 4 bases and J 6 bases; bases outside gene matches: 8. CDR3 loop: CASSTGQGSFEQYF. The CDR3 nucleotides are TGTGCCAGCAGCACGGGACAGGGAAGTTTCGAGCAGTACTTC. The full variable domain, in which reference TRBV9 and TRBJ2-7 provide the parts outside the CDR3, is DSGVTQTPKHLITATGQRVTLRCSPRSGDLSVYWYQQSLDQGLQFLIQYYNGEERAKGNILERFSAQQFPDLHSELNLSSLELGDSALYFCASSTGQGSFEQYFGPGTRLTVT.

V usage is TRBV9 and J usage is TRBJ1-2; 8 nucleotides align to TRBD1. Trimming at V came to 3 bases and at J to 4 bases, leaving 2 bases not matched to a gene. The CDR3 is made up of 13 amino acids. Germline lookup yields CDR1 SGDLS and CDR2 YYNGEE. CDR3: CASSAGTGYGYTF. CDR3 bases: TGTGCCAGCAGCGCCGGGACAGGCTATGGCTACACCTTC.